This TCR beta chain derives from a study of shared clonotypes between healthy human individuals. The wider study: The study drew on two women and a few men aged 18 to 49 as donors.

Running of the assay took place at deep level. The data were produced by immunoSEQ multiplex PCR, yet TCRdb's version contains in-frame clones alone and is incomplete. The top ten hold approximately 0.39% of the sample, which has 2 million to 2.5 million clones, just under 95% seen once. Study-level results: The sharing of about 5% of naive CD4 clonotypes was seen across a handful of donors.

A word on this clone: What it binds is unknown.

CDR3 length equals 15 residues. V was pared by 5 bases and J by 7 bases, with 13 bases of the junction left unmatched. From germline, CDR1 is MNHEY and CDR2 SMNVEV (reference sequence). This sequence was found in a man aged 18 to 30 in good health. Some clones in this sample may be carry-over from other donors' samples. Sample: naive CD4+ T cells from PBMCs. Subset indicated: CD45RA+ positively selected. This rearrangement joins TRBV27 to TRBJ2-7; TRBD2 matches 8 bases. CDR3 loop: CASSTRAGGPSEQYF. The CDR3, as DNA: TGTGCCAGCAGTACCAGGGCGGGAGGTCCGTCGGAGCAGTACTTC.